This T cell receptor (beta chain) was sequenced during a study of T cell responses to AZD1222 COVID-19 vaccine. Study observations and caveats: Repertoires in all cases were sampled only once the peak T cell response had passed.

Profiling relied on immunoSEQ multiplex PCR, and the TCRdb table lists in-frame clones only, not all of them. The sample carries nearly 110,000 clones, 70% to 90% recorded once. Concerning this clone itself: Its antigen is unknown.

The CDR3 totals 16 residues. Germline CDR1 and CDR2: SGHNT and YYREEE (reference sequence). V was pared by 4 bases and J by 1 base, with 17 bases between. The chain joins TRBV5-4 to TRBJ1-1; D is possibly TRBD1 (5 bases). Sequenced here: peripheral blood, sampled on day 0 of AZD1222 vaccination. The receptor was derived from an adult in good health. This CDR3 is CASSERGVAGNTEAFF. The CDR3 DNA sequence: TGTGCCAGCAGCGAGAGAGGGGTGGCGGGGAACACTGAAGCTTTCTTT.